This TCR beta chain came from a study of T-cell memory formation after mild COVID-19. Whole-study results and caveats: SARS-CoV-2 specificity of second-wave clones peaking day 37 was unconfirmed. Clones that contracted from day 15 to 85 had balanced CD4/CD8; later expanders were CD4+ biased.

Note on this clonotype: What it recognizes is unknown.

TCRdb re-analysed the 5' RACE reads in MiXCR, keeping a single row per CDR3 protein. The sample gives about 290,000 distinct CDR3 sequences, around 17% of which show up once; around 23% is in the top ten. This clonotype was sampled from a young man who had mild COVID-19 (a few samples of this study predate the infection). Cell type and time point are not known. The specimen sequenced was PBMCs or a T cell subset sorted from them (not recorded which).

CDR3 DNA sequence: TGTGCCAGCAGACGACCGTCGAATAGCAATCAGCCCCAGCATTTT. The encoded protein is CASRRPSNSNQPQHF. The chain couples TRBV6-6 to TRBJ1-5, with D unresolved. Trimming pared 6 bases from V and 0 bases from J, leaving 12 bases between. The CDR3 contains 15 residues. From germline, CDR1 is MNHNY and CDR2 SVGAGI (reference sequence).